Below are 21 T cell receptor beta chains sequenced from a single sample in a study of cytomegalovirus exposure and HLA in healthy donors. Primers: 60 Vbeta forward and 13 Jbeta reverse. Generated by immunoSEQ multiplex PCR, the TCRdb table keeps only in-frame clones and is missing some. The repertoire holds roughly 300,000 clones, with more than 80% as singletons. The sequencing input was PBMCs. Receptor source: a man in his forties in good health and CMV-seropositive.

The V and J genes are TRBV11-1 and TRBJ2-7; D remains ambiguous. The CDR3 loop spans 16 amino acids. Germline CDR1 and CDR2: SGHAT and FQDESV (reference sequence). The germline V and J ends were trimmed by 3 bases and 0 bases, with 15 bases remaining between them. The CDR3 loop is CASSFFWANRSYEQYF. CDR3 bases: TGTGCCAGCAGCTTTTTCTGGGCGAACCGCTCCTACGAGCAGTACTTC.

The chain joins TRBV30 to TRBJ1-1, with D perhaps matching TRBD1 (5 bases). V lost 1 base, J lost 0 bases, and 18 bases lay in between. CDR1 and CDR2 (germline): GTSNPN, SVGIG (reference sequence). This CDR3 has 17 amino acids. The CDR3 DNA reads TGTGCCTGGAGTGGGAGTGGAGCCACACAGGTGAACACTGAAGCTTTCTTT. This encodes CAWSGSGATQVNTEAFF.

This clone has just one count. The genes are TRBV4-3 and TRBJ2-1; TRBD2 aligns across 11 bases. From germline, CDR1 is LGHNA and CDR2 YSLEER. This CDR3 spans 16 amino acids. J gave up 6 bases and V 3 bases, and 7 bases lay outside the gene matches. CDR3 sequence: CASSHLLAGVGNEQFF. Written as DNA, the CDR3 is TGCGCCAGCAGCCACCTACTAGCGGGAGTTGGCAATGAGCAGTTCTTC.

V is TRBV11-2 and J is TRBJ2-1, with 10 bases lining up with TRBD2. The CDR3 loop spans 15 amino acids. Per the germline V gene, CDR1 is SGHAT and CDR2 is FQNNGV. V shed 2 bases, J shed 10 bases, and the junction held 8 bases outside the gene matches. The chain's CDR3 is CASSLKGLASGEQFF. As DNA, the CDR3 is TGTGCCAGCAGCTTAAAGGGACTAGCGTCCGGGGAGCAGTTCTTC. Filled out from reference TRBV11-2 and TRBJ2-1, the complete variable domain reads EAGVAQSPRYKIIEKRQSVAFWCNPISGHATLYWYQQILGQGPKLLIQFQNNGVVDDSQLPKDRFSAERLKGVDSTLKIQPAKLEDSAVYLCASSLKGLASGEQFFGPGTRLTVL.

V gene TRBV13 combines with J gene TRBJ1-2; D unresolved. This CDR3 spans 13 amino acids. Germline CDR1 is PRHDT and CDR2 is FYEKMQ (reference sequence). The ends were cut back, 2 bases at V and 7 bases at J, with 11 bases in the middle. The CDR3 reads CASSLRSSGGYTF. The CDR3 nucleotides are TGTGCCAGCAGCTTACGGAGCTCGGGTGGCTACACCTTC.

The chain combines TRBV25-1 with TRBJ2-6; TRBD1 agrees at 10 bases. Per germline, CDR1 MGHDK and CDR2 SYGVNS. Trimming cost V 8 bases and J 2 bases; bases outside gene matches: 3. The CDR3 length is 15 residues. CDR3 region: CASAGQGAGANVLTF. The CDR3 DNA reads TGTGCCAGCGCAGGACAGGGGGCTGGGGCCAACGTCCTGACTTTC. Full variable domain (rest looked up from reference TRBV25-1 and TRBJ2-6): EADIYQTPRYLVIGTGKKITLECSQTMGHDKMYWYQQDPGMELHLIHYSYGVNSTEKGDLSSESTVSRIRTEHFPLTLESARPSHTSQYLCASAGQGAGANVLTFGAGSRLTVL.

This sequence joins TRBV2 and TRBJ1-4; no clear D gene. The CDR3 is 13 residues long. Germline-derived CDR1 and CDR2 are SNHLY and FYNNEI. Trimming took 8 bases from V and 6 from J, leaving 13 bases between them. The CDR3 here is CASATGMDEKLFF. The CDR3, as DNA: TGTGCCAGCGCCACGGGGATGGATGAAAAACTGTTTTTT.

CDR3 protein: CASKLAGGSYNEQFF. The CDR3 DNA sequence: TGTGCCAGCAAACTAGCGGGAGGGTCCTACAATGAGCAGTTCTTC. The chain uses TRBV28 and TRBJ2-1; 13 nucleotides agree with TRBD2. V shed 7 bases, J shed 1 base, and the junction held 1 base outside the gene matches. The CDR3 extends over 15 amino acids. CDR1 and CDR2 from the germline V gene are MDHEN and SYDVKM.

As for this clone: At one end, the junction sequence differs from germline, possibly due to a read error. The CDR3 here is CASSLGGSAPYEQYF. The CDR3 region has the DNA TGTGCCAGCAGTTTAGGGGGGTCGGCCCCCTATGAGCAGTACTTC. This chain joins TRBV28 and TRBJ2-7; tentative D call: TRBD2 (6 bases). This CDR3 is 15 amino acids long. CDR1 is MDHEN and CDR2 is SYDVKM in the germline V gene.

J is TRBJ1-2 and V is TRBV7-9, with TRBD1 identical over 7 bases. The CDR3 contains 13 residues. Germline trimming cut 4 bases from V and 6 bases from J; bases unmatched to any gene: 5. Germline values: CDR1 SEHNR, CDR2 FQNEAQ (reference sequence). CDR3 protein: CASSSDRDNGYTF. In DNA, the CDR3 is TGTGCCAGCAGCTCCGACAGGGATAATGGCTACACCTTC.

The chain combines TRBV4-2 with TRBJ2-5; D is ambiguous. Germline V gene lookup returns CDR1 LGHNA and CDR2 YNFKEQ. Deletions cut 0 bases from V and 5 bases from J, with 10 bases between. CDR3 length equals 14 residues. CDR3 sequence: CASSQEASLETQYF. CDR3 DNA: TGTGCCAGCAGCCAAGAGGCTAGTTTGGAGACCCAGTACTTC.

This chain joins TRBV27 and TRBJ1-6; D gene unclear. This CDR3 comprises 12 residues. V was shortened by 5 bases and J by 3 bases, with 2 bases between the two germline ends. Per the germline V gene, CDR1 is MNHEY and CDR2 is SMNVEV (reference sequence). CDR3 in amino acids: CASSLYNSPLHF. CDR3 coding DNA: TGTGCCAGCAGTCTCTATAATTCACCCCTCCACTTT.

J is TRBJ2-7 and V is TRBV27; TRBD2 aligns across 8 bases. J gave up 3 bases and V 6 bases, and 13 bases lay outside the gene matches. The germline CDR1 and CDR2 sequences are MNHEY and SMNVEV (reference sequence). The CDR3 length is 16 residues. The CDR3: CASSPLLAGGGYEQYF. The CDR3, as DNA: TGTGCCAGCAGCCCCCTACTTGCGGGAGGTGGCTACGAGCAGTACTTC.

V gene TRBV6-1 combines with J gene TRBJ2-7, with 9 bases fitting TRBD2. The length of the CDR3 is 14 residues. V was pared by 3 bases and J by 2 bases, with 2 bases of the junction left unmatched. Germline assignment: CDR1 MNHNS and CDR2 SASEGT. In nucleotides, the CDR3 is TGTGCCAGCAGTGAGGCGGGGGGGACCTACGAGCAGTACTTC. Residues: CASSEAGGTYEQYF.

On this clone itself: Other DNA sequences in the same sample also yield this CDR3. This chain links TRBV19 with TRBJ1-5; 7 bases map to TRBD1. The junction had 6 bases not matched to a gene; V was cut back by 6 bases and J by 4 bases. CDR1 and CDR2 from the germline V gene are LNHDA and SQIVND (reference sequence). The CDR3 loop spans 14 amino acids. CDR3 sequence: CASSIGTANQPQHF. Here the CDR3 DNA reads TGTGCCAGTAGCATCGGGACAGCTAATCAGCCCCAGCATTTT.

The gene calls are TRBV10-2 and TRBJ2-1; TRBD2 agrees at 7 bases. Per the germline V gene, CDR1 is WSHSY and CDR2 is SAAADI. V dropped 8 bases and J dropped 3; count of bases not matched to a gene: 4. The CDR3 has 13 amino acids. The CDR3 reads CASGRDYYNEQFF. Here the CDR3 DNA reads TGCGCCAGCGGGAGGGACTACTACAATGAGCAGTTCTTC.

Notes on this clone: The sample holds other DNA sequences that translate to the same CDR3. J is TRBJ2-7 and V is TRBV5-6; 8 bases fit TRBD1. CDR1 is SGHDT, CDR2 YYEEEE, per germline. V was pared by 1 base and J by 2 bases, with 17 bases of the junction left unmatched. The CDR3 is made up of 19 amino acids. The CDR3 is CASSLLIDRGEETPYEQYF. The CDR3 bases are TGTGCCAGCAGCTTGTTAATCGACAGGGGCGAAGAGACGCCCTACGAGCAGTACTTC.

The chain has TRBV7-2 and TRBJ2-5, with D possibly being TRBD1 (6 bases). Germline CDR1 and CDR2: SGHTA and FQGNSA. V lost 3 bases and J 5 bases, leaving 19 bases between the germline ends. The CDR3 is 16 residues long. This CDR3 reads CASSFYSGGRGETQYF. DNA of the CDR3: TGTGCCAGCAGCTTTTATTCGGGTGGAAGGGGGGAGACCCAGTACTTC. Using reference TRBV7-2 and TRBJ2-5 for the parts outside the CDR3, the full variable domain is GAGVSQSPSNKVTEKGKDVELRCDPISGHTALYWYRQSLGQGLEFLIYFQGNSAPDKSGLPSDRFSAERTGGSVSTLTIQRTQQEDSAVYLCASSFYSGGRGETQYFGPGTRLLVL.

V usage is TRBV7-3 and J usage is TRBJ2-5; TRBD2 agrees at 9 bases. This CDR3 is built from 15 residues. The germline V gene encodes CDR1 SGHTA and CDR2 FQGTGA. V lost 6 bases to trimming and J lost 5 bases; unmatched junction nucleotides: 10. As DNA, the CDR3 is TGTGCCAGCAGGACTAGCGGACAGCTTACGGAGACCCAGTACTTC. Translated: CASRTSGQLTETQYF.

As to this clone: The same CDR3 can be traced to other DNA sequences in this sample. V is TRBV9 and J is TRBJ2-1, with 7 bases identical to TRBD2. Unmatched junction bases numbered 4, after V lost 2 bases and J lost 2 bases. In germline, CDR1 is SGDLS, CDR2 YYNGEE. This CDR3 is 15 amino acids long. In DNA, the CDR3 is TGTGCCAGCAGCGTCGGCCTAGCGGCCTACAATGAGCAGTTCTTC. This translates into CASSVGLAAYNEQFF.

This clone has only a few counts. This chain joins TRBV6-5 and TRBJ2-7, with 8 positions matching TRBD2. The V segment lost 5 bases and the J segment 1 base; nucleotides outside the gene matches: 4. Germline V lookup: CDR1 MNHEY, CDR2 SVGAGI. CDR3 length: 14 amino acids. CDR3 residues: CASSQAGESYEQYF. For the CDR3, the DNA is TGTGCCAGCAGTCAAGCGGGAGAGTCCTACGAGCAGTACTTC.